This paragraph reports one T cell receptor beta chain. The CDR3 runs to 13 residues. Trimming cost V 5 bases and J 5 bases, with 12 bases left between them. This sample was included in a study of blood T cell repertoires in COVID-19. Study processing details: Reference gene primer amplification gave nucleated cell count estimates. Data came from immunoSEQ multiplex PCR; TCRdb stores just in-frame clones and leaves some out. That table gives V, J and clone size, and the DNA gave D and trimming. This table has about 180,000 clones, 70% to 90% appearing once. This receptor was obtained from a human donor with active or convalescent COVID-19. The donor label of this sample is uncertain. The gene calls are TRBV12-3 or TRBV12-4 and TRBJ1-2; D may be TRBD1 (6 bases). Sequenced sample: peripheral blood. The CDR3 loop is CASSRQAQYGYTF. CDR3 DNA sequence: TGTGCCAGCAGTCGACAGGCCCAGTATGGCTACACCTTC.